The entry that follows covers one T cell receptor (beta chain) sequence. What antigen it recognizes has not been identified. The sample holds no much larger clone one base away, and base qualities are not on file. TCRbeta CDR3 regions were amplified from genomic DNA by means of the immunoSEQ Assay, a bias-controlled multiplex PCR. As for the original processing: Within the assay, amplification of reference gene primers was used to estimate how many nucleated cells each sample contained. To quantify the absolute abundance of each unique TCRbeta CDR3 rearrangement, sequence reads were collapsed and filtered. For each sample, productive Simpson clonality was calculated as the square root of Simpson's diversity index over productive rearrangements. TCRdb retrieved this table from immuneACCESS and kept in-frame rearrangements only. Not all clones are present; in checked studies, unresolved V genes account for under half, and no reason is known for the remainder. The V and J calls and clone size were taken over from that table, and D and trimming were inferred from the DNA. The sample table records about 160,000 clones; under 90% of these occur just once. 15% to 20% of the sample is taken by the ten largest.

Enrolling through a virtual design, the prospective study's participants ranged in age from roughly 18 to 90 years and lived across about two dozen United States geographic areas. In the prospective study, participants were assigned to cohorts based on the clinical history participants reported in a screening survey and a study questionnaire. For ImmuneRACE Cohort 3, a participant was defined as recovered based on two consecutive negative NP/OP PCR tests, clearance by a healthcare professional, or resolution of symptoms. In the prospective study, whole blood, serum and a nasopharyngeal or oropharyngeal swab were collected from each participant by mobile phlebotomists. Prospective study participants could optionally give additional blood draws and questionnaires over an approximately two-month period. Prospective study blood samples were shipped either frozen or at room temperature before DNA extraction.

According to the germline V gene, CDR1 reads SGHRS and CDR2 reads YFSETQ. At the junction V is shortened by 1 base and J by 2 bases, with 10 bases in between. The CDR3 runs 15 residues from the cysteine to the phenylalanine. The sequence is cut down to CDR3 DNA, 45 bases in frame from base 1. This sample is part of a study of blood T cell repertoires in COVID-19 (dated by TCRdb to 2018 to 2020). For the wider study: Collaborator samples came from the United States, Italy and Spain and covered acute and convalescent phases of COVID-19. The material from the prospective study consisted of cDNA or gDNA derived from T cells, B-cell-depleted T cells, or PBMCs. The dataset comprised deeply sampled blood TCRbeta repertoires from subjects exposed to, actively infected with, or recovered from COVID-19. The repertoires were released in a freely available public database intended as a resource for research on the immune response to SARS-CoV-2. The samples were drawn from the first 160 participants of the ongoing ImmuneRACE study and from 950 to 1,500 subjects provided by 6 global collaborators. Sample metadata almost always included a de-identified subject ID, COVID-19 status, age in years and sex. Where available, HLA class I and class II types were taken from metadata supplied by the sample provider and were not determined by assay-based typing. Study-wide conclusions, independent of this receptor: The amount of clinical and demographic metadata varied by source and participant and was provided uncurated.

The sequence links TRBV5-1 to TRBJ1-5; a weak D assignment points to TRBD1 (5 bases agree). The sample taken for sequencing was PBMCs or T cells enriched from blood (not recorded which). This clonotype was obtained from a man aged 55 to 70 who had recovered from COVID-19. CDR3 reads: CASSLSGVGNQPQHF. The DNA reads TGCGCCAGCAGCTTGTCGGGGGTGGGCAATCAGCCCCAGCATTTT.